One and the same sample provided the 27 T cell receptor beta chains below, sequenced in a study of blood T cell repertoires in COVID-19. Profiled with immunoSEQ multiplex PCR; TCRdb holds only in-frame clones, not every one. The sample lists about 180,000 clones; about 80% were seen once. The material sequenced was peripheral blood. Every receptor here comes from a human donor in a cohort sampled during active COVID-19.

This chain connects TRBV4-1 to TRBJ1-2; D remains ambiguous. Germline V CDR1 and CDR2: MGHRA, YSYEKL. The CDR3 is made up of 14 amino acids. V was cut by 2 bases and J by 8 bases, with 15 bases left in between. The CDR3 region has the DNA TGCGCCAGCAGCCAAAGCGACTCACCTAAGGGCTACACCTTC. Translated: CASSQSDSPKGYTF.

This chain connects TRBV19 to TRBJ1-1; D gene unclear. In germline, CDR1 is LNHDA, CDR2 SQIVND (reference sequence). CDR3 length: 15 amino acids. Trimming stripped 1 base from V and 5 bases from J, with 14 bases between. CDR3 nucleotide sequence: TGTGCCAGTAGTATAGGTTCGGGGTTGCGTACTGAAGCTTTCTTT. It codes for CASSIGSGLRTEAFF.

This rearrangement joins TRBV7-8 to TRBJ1-4, with 7 positions matching TRBD1. V trimming: 1 base; J trimming: 4 bases; junction bases outside the gene matches: 3. CDR1 is SGHVS and CDR2 is FQNEAQ in the germline V gene. The CDR3 is 15 amino acids. DNA for the CDR3: TGTGCCAGCAGCTTAGAGACAGGGTATAATGAAAAACTGTTTTTT. The encoded protein is CASSLETGYNEKLFF.

V gene TRBV5-4 combines with J gene TRBJ2-2; 7 nucleotides match TRBD1. The length of the CDR3 is 18 residues. The V and J ends lost 1 base and 0 bases, in that order; junction bases with no gene match: 9. Germline V gene lookup returns CDR1 SGHNT and CDR2 YYREEE (reference sequence). The CDR3 bases are TGTGCCAGCAGCTTGCATCCGGGACAGTTCGCGAACACCGGGGAGCTGTTTTTT. Its protein is CASSLHPGQFANTGELFF.

This chain joins TRBV15 and TRBJ1-3; D is unresolved. The CDR3 totals 13 residues. CDR1 and CDR2 (germline): LNHNV, YYDKDF (reference sequence). Deletions cut 3 bases from V and 8 bases from J, with 11 bases between. CDR3 sequence reads: CATSSDLKDTIYF. The CDR3 DNA sequence: TGTGCCACCAGCAGCGACTTGAAGGACACCATATATTTT.

The chain couples TRBV5-5 to TRBJ2-5; 7 positions match TRBD2. V lost 2 bases, J lost 2 bases, and 9 bases stayed unmatched. CDR3 length: 16 amino acids. Germline CDR1 reads SGHKS; CDR2 reads YYEKEE (reference sequence). CDR3 in amino acids: CASSLTVGGGQETQYF. In nucleotides, the CDR3 is TGTGCCAGCAGCTTAACGGTCGGGGGAGGGCAAGAGACCCAGTACTTC.

J is TRBJ1-5 and V is TRBV12-5; D not resolved. V was cut by 1 base and J by 5 bases, with 9 bases left in between. CDR3 size: 14 residues. Germline assignment: CDR1 LGHNT and CDR2 FRNRAP. This CDR3 reads CASGLGVSDQPQHF. In nucleotides, the CDR3 is TGTGCTAGTGGTTTGGGGGTAAGCGATCAGCCCCAGCATTTT.

V and J are TRBV5-4 and TRBJ1-6; 10 nucleotides agree with TRBD1. The CDR3 covers 16 residues. The V gene's germline CDR1 is SGHNT and CDR2 YYREEE (reference sequence). Trimming cost V 3 bases and J 5 bases; bases outside gene matches: 5. CDR3 in DNA: TGTGCCAGCAGCTGGGGGGACAGGGGAGATAATTCACCCCTCCACTTT. It is translated as CASSWGDRGDNSPLHF.

This chain connects TRBV19 to TRBJ1-1, with TRBD1 identical over 8 bases. The CDR3 extends over 14 amino acids. With 4 bases clipped from V and 3 bases from J, the junction kept 4 bases outside the gene matches. Looked up from germline, CDR1 is LNHDA and CDR2 is SQIVND (reference sequence). The CDR3 sequence: CASSTGGVDTEAFF. Written as DNA, the CDR3 is TGTGCCAGTAGTACAGGGGGCGTTGACACTGAAGCTTTCTTT. Full variable domain (remainder filled in from reference TRBV19 and TRBJ1-1): DGGITQSPKYLFRKEGQNVTLSCEQNLNHDAMYWYRQDPGQGLRLIYYSQIVNDFQKGDIAEGYSVSREKKESFPLTVTSAQKNPTAFYLCASSTGGVDTEAFFGQGTRLTVV.

The genes are TRBV7-9 and TRBJ2-1; 7 positions match TRBD2. The V gene's germline CDR1 is SEHNR and CDR2 FQNEAQ (reference sequence). J gave up 3 bases and V 1 base, and 3 bases lay outside the gene matches. This CDR3 comprises 15 residues. The DNA of the CDR3 is TGTGCCAGCAGCTTAGTACCTAGCGGCTACAATGAGCAGTTCTTC. Translating gives CASSLVPSGYNEQFF. Looking up the rest from reference TRBV7-9 and TRBJ2-1 gives the full variable domain: DTGVSQNPRHKITKRGQNVTFRCDPISEHNRLYWYRQTLGQGPEFLTYFQNEAQLEKSRLLSDRFSAERPKGSFSTLEIQRTEQGDSAMYLCASSLVPSGYNEQFFGPGTRLTVL.

The chain has TRBV7-9 and TRBJ2-1, with TRBD2 matching 14 bases. Germline V lookup: CDR1 SEHNR, CDR2 FQNEAQ (reference sequence). V dropped 5 bases and J dropped 10; count of bases not matched to a gene: 10. This CDR3 has 16 residues. This chain's CDR3 is CASSPSTSGGAREQFF. The DNA for the CDR3 is TGTGCCAGCAGCCCGTCGACTAGCGGGGGGGCCCGGGAGCAGTTCTTC.

This chain connects TRBV19 to TRBJ2-1; possible D gene TRBD2, 6 bases. Germline values: CDR1 LNHDA, CDR2 SQIVND (reference sequence). CDR3 length equals 15 residues. Trimming took off 3 bases at V and 1 base at J, with 10 bases between the two ends. The CDR3 protein is CASSILADSYNEQFF. The CDR3 bases are TGTGCCAGTAGTATTTTAGCGGATTCCTACAATGAGCAGTTCTTC.

The J gene is TRBJ1-1, the V gene TRBV6-6; possible D gene TRBD1, 5 bases. V was trimmed by 5 bases and J by 1 base, leaving 11 bases between them. Germline CDR1 and CDR2: MNHNY and SVGAGI (reference sequence). The CDR3 has 14 residues. CDR3 DNA sequence: TGTGCCAGCAGTCCAGGGAGGGCGAACACTGAAGCTTTCTTT. It specifies CASSPGRANTEAFF.

This chain connects TRBV19 to TRBJ1-1, with D possibly being TRBD1 (5 bases). Per the germline V gene, CDR1 is LNHDA and CDR2 is SQIVND (reference sequence). The CDR3 extends over 14 amino acids. Trimming removed 6 bases from V and 3 bases from J, with 14 bases in between. In DNA, the CDR3 is TGTGCCAGTAGCTTGACAGTCTCGGACACTGAAGCTTTCTTT. Translation gives CASSLTVSDTEAFF.

This clone was seen just once. J is TRBJ1-2 and V is TRBV15, with TRBD1 matching over 7 bases. The CDR3 covers 16 residues. V lost 1 base, J lost 2 bases, and 7 bases stayed unmatched. Germline V gives CDR1 LNHNV, CDR2 YYDKDF (reference sequence). CDR3 sequence: CATSRGVGTVNYGYTF. For the CDR3, the DNA is TGTGCCACCAGCAGAGGTGTGGGGACAGTAAACTATGGCTACACCTTC.

The rearrangement links TRBV3-1 (or the pseudogene TRBV3-2) to TRBJ1-1; no definite D call. The V end was cut by 4 bases, the J end by 0 bases, with 6 bases between. The germline V gene has CDR1 LGHDT and CDR2 YNNKEL (reference sequence). The CDR3 loop spans 13 amino acids. This CDR3 reads CASSLYVNTEAFF. CDR3 bases: TGTGCCAGCAGCCTGTATGTGAACACTGAAGCTTTCTTT.

V and J are TRBV5-5 and TRBJ2-7; 9 nucleotides agree with TRBD1. V lost 4 bases to trimming and J lost 3 bases; unmatched junction nucleotides: 11. Germline-derived CDR1 and CDR2 are SGHKS and YYEKEE (reference sequence). The CDR3 has 16 amino acids. CDR3 sequence reads: CASSRVGGQGVYEQYF. The CDR3, as DNA: TGTGCCAGCAGCCGAGTAGGGGGACAGGGTGTCTACGAGCAGTACTTC.

The chain employs TRBV3-1 (or the pseudogene TRBV3-2) and TRBJ1-6, with D unresolved. This CDR3 is 14 amino acids long. Germline CDR1 LGHDT, CDR2 YNNKEL (reference sequence). Trimming took 3 bases from V and 9 from J, leaving 12 bases between them. CDR3 amino acids: CASSQDSRASPLHF. The CDR3 DNA is TGTGCCAGCAGCCAGGACTCCCGCGCTTCACCCCTCCACTTT.

This clone was detected once. The rearrangement joins TRBV5-1 to TRBJ2-2, with TRBD2 matching over 7 bases. The trim removed 4 bases at V and 5 bases at J, leaving 5 bases unmatched. The CDR3 totals 14 residues. Germline CDR1 and CDR2: SGHRS and YFSETQ. CDR3: CASSAGETTGELFF. CDR3 nucleotide sequence: TGCGCCAGCAGCGCGGGGGAGACTACCGGGGAGCTGTTTTTT.

The chain has TRBV5-1 and TRBJ1-1, with D perhaps TRBD1 (6 bases). Germline CDR1 SGHRS, CDR2 YFSETQ. The CDR3 spans 15 residues. V was trimmed by 1 base and J by 0 bases, leaving 10 bases between them. The CDR3 DNA reads TGCGCCAGCAGCTTGACAGGGCCCATGAACACTGAAGCTTTCTTT. Encoded protein: CASSLTGPMNTEAFF. The full variable domain, in which reference TRBV5-1 and TRBJ1-1 provide the parts outside the CDR3, is KAGVTQTPRYLIKTRGQQVTLSCSPISGHRSVSWYQQTPGQGLQFLFEYFSETQRNKGNFPGRFSGRQFSNSRSEMNVSTLELGDSALYLCASSLTGPMNTEAFFGQGTRLTVV.

This chain connects TRBV10-1 to TRBJ2-3, with D unclear. The CDR3 consists of 13 residues. Germline V CDR1 and CDR2: WNHNN, SYGVQD (reference sequence). The V gene lost 2 bases and the J gene lost 2 bases, with 5 bases spanning the gap. The CDR3 coding sequence is TGCGCCAGCAGTGAGGGCCACACAGATACGCAGTATTTT. It codes for CASSEGHTDTQYF.

As for this clone: One junction end does not reproduce the germline sequence, and a read error may be involved. This chain connects TRBV13 to TRBJ1-1, with D maybe TRBD1 (5 bases). CDR3 size: 15 residues. The germline gives CDR1 PRHDT, CDR2 FYEKMQ (reference sequence). CDR3 DNA sequence: TGTGCCAGCAGCCCACGGAGGAGGGGCCTGTCTGAGGCTTTCTTT. Translated: CASSPRRRGLSEAFF.

The chain couples TRBV11-2 to TRBJ2-7, with 7 nucleotides matching TRBD1. The CDR3 consists of 15 residues. Germline V gene data show CDR1 as SGHAT and CDR2 as FQNNGV. Trimming took 5 bases from V and 0 from J; bases not matched to a gene: 7. For the CDR3, the DNA is TGTGCCAGCAGCGTACAGGGGATAGGCTCCTACGAGCAGTACTTC. Translating it yields CASSVQGIGSYEQYF. The variable domain in full, completed from reference TRBV11-2 and TRBJ2-7, reads EAGVAQSPRYKIIEKRQSVAFWCNPISGHATLYWYQQILGQGPKLLIQFQNNGVVDDSQLPKDRFSAERLKGVDSTLKIQPAKLEDSAVYLCASSVQGIGSYEQYFGPGTRLTVT.

The genes are TRBV7-3 and TRBJ2-7; D is uncertain. The germline V and J ends were trimmed by 5 bases and 3 bases, with 14 bases remaining between them. Germline V gene lookup returns CDR1 SGHTA and CDR2 FQGTGA. The CDR3 covers 14 residues. In nucleotides, the CDR3 is TGTGCCAGCAGCCCCTTTTATAGATTCTACGAGCAGTACTTC. This sequence encodes CASSPFYRFYEQYF.

The chain uses TRBV27 and TRBJ2-1; D may be TRBD1 (6 bases). V was clipped by 5 bases and J by 1 base, with 12 bases between them. CDR1 MNHEY and CDR2 SMNVEV come from the germline V gene (reference sequence). The CDR3 is 15 residues long. As DNA, the CDR3 is TGTGCCAGCAGTGCCGGGACACAATCCTACAATGAGCAGTTCTTC. Translated: CASSAGTQSYNEQFF.

This clone was seen just once. The chain uses TRBV12-3 or TRBV12-4 and TRBJ2-2, with 7 bases fitting TRBD1. The CDR3 length is 13 residues. With 6 bases clipped from V and 6 bases from J, the junction kept 4 bases outside the gene matches. The chain's CDR3 is CASSLQGPGELFF. The CDR3 bases are TGTGCCAGCAGCCTACAGGGGCCCGGGGAGCTGTTTTTT.

This chain links TRBV5-1 with TRBJ1-3; 7 nucleotides align to TRBD1. The CDR3 extends over 15 amino acids. Germline-derived CDR1 and CDR2 are SGHRS and YFSETQ. J gave up 2 bases and V 4 bases, and 6 bases lay outside the gene matches. For the CDR3, the DNA is TGCGCCAGCAGCCCATTGACAGGGACTGGAAACACCATATATTTT. It specifies CASSPLTGTGNTIYF.